This T cell receptor (beta chain) was captured in a study of T-cell reconstitution after alpha-beta-depleted transplantation in children. This clonotype has just a few counts. Its antigen remains unidentified. Study-wide results and caveats: The origin of alpha-beta T cells about two months after transplant was reportedly several hundred expanded graft clones.

Germline V gives CDR1 SGHRS, CDR2 YFSETQ. V was pared by 4 bases and J by 7 bases, with 5 bases of the junction left unmatched. The CDR3 contains 14 residues. The authors prepared the TCRbeta library with unique molecular identifiers. In TCRdb, the PCR reads were re-called with MiXCR into one record per CDR3 protein. The sample consists of around 300,000 distinct CDR3 sequences, around 25% of them appearing once. The rearrangement joins TRBV5-1 to TRBJ1-4; TRBD1 aligns across 9 bases. This clonotype was sampled from a male patient between 5 and 17 years old who had a stem cell transplant for acute lymphoblastic leukemia, so the T cells may come from the graft donor. Sample: PBMCs, mostly from graft donor cells, taken 180 days after TCRalphabeta/CD19-depleted stem cell transplant. The CDR3 is CASSHRDRAEKLFF. For the CDR3, the DNA is TGCGCCAGCAGCCACCGGGACAGGGCTGAAAAACTGTTTTTT.